This section outlines one T cell receptor beta chain sequence together with its context. The antigen it binds to is not known. The input lacks base qualities; no much larger clone sits a single base away. For deep sequencing of PBMC libraries, mostly about 0.45 ug of input genomic DNA was used, and six replicates were run per sample. TCRbeta libraries were prepared with the immunoSEQ hsTCRbeta kit according to the manufacturer's instructions. Sequencing of the completed libraries took place using an Illumina NovaSeq 6000 S4 flow cell after they had been pooled to roughly 2.8 nM. Turning to the authors' computational methods: Raw data preprocessing and quality control were performed with the immunoSEQ Analyzer. The analysis was limited to productive rearrangements, and each clonotype was defined by a unique CDR3 amino acid sequence. Using the R package tcR, the researchers computed the Gini-Simpson index as their estimate of repertoire clonality. Student's t test was used to compare Gini indices, while Pearson correlation assessed associations with tumor size change. TCRdb re-hosts the immuneACCESS table, in-frame sequences only. Its copies lack some clones; in the studies checked, an unresolved V gene accounts for under half of them, and the cause for the rest is not known. That table is the source of V, J and clone size, and D and trimming were worked out from the DNA. Recorded for this sample are some 14,000 clones; about 67% of them occurred a single time. The ten most abundant clones make up 2.2% of the sample.

The data are from a study of neoadjuvant anti-PD-1 for oral cavity cancer (dated by TCRdb to the early 2020s). A note on the overall study: Before undergoing curative-intent surgical resection, most patients got three to four biweekly nivolumab doses at 3 mg/kg. The parent correlative cohort included over nine patients, with an approximately 35% response rate. A fourth nivolumab dose was given around day 43 to patients without progression, and definitive surgical resection was performed in those patients on days 50-56. Patients with complete response, partial response or stable disease by RECIST 1.1 were defined as responders, whereas patients with progression were defined as non-responders. Overall study outcomes, separate from this receptor: Higher pretreatment blood TCRbeta clonality and lower post-treatment tumor TCRbeta clonality were correlated with higher pretreatment blood Treg/Th17 ratios. Only a few patients per response group were included in the TCR analyses, and the authors called for validation in larger cohorts. Within PBMCs, T cell clonality (Gini index) was significantly higher in non-responders than responders after neoadjuvant nivolumab.

As encoded in the germline V gene, CDR1 is SGHVS while CDR2 is FQNEAQ. The CDR3 runs 12 residues from the cysteine to the phenylalanine. Of all the DNA, just the CDR3 is kept, 36 bases in frame from base 1. Trimming costs V 5 bases and J 0 bases, and their ends lie 1 base apart. The sample's time point label, in plain terms: before neoadjuvant nivolumab. Patients had been newly diagnosed with stage II-IVA oral cavity squamous cell carcinoma, and no prior systemic or radiation treatment had been given to the patients. The cohort was composed of patients with HPV-negative, locally advanced oral cavity squamous cell carcinoma. Peripheral blood mononuclear cells were analyzed directly and were not maintained or expanded in culture. Samples were obtained from a longitudinal correlative study of a single-arm phase II trial of neoadjuvant nivolumab in oral cavity squamous cell carcinoma. Genomic DNA-based TCRbeta sequencing was performed on subject-matched pre- and post-treatment PBMCs and tumors from three responders and three non-responders. Peripheral blood mononuclear cells were drawn once before nivolumab treatment and a second time after treatment, when surgery took place. The Maxwell RSC DNA from Cells kit was used to extract genomic DNA from PBMCs.

The chain couples TRBV7-8 to TRBJ2-2; no D segment can be confidently identified. The receptor was isolated from a person between 40 and 79 years old with oral cavity squamous cell carcinoma. The starting material was PBMCs, obtained before nivolumab (anti-PD-1) treatment. The CDR3 has the sequence CASSTNTGELFF. DNA sequence: TGTGCCAGCAGCACGAACACCGGGGAGCTGTTTTTT.